The present entry profiles one T cell receptor (beta chain) with its context. This CDR3 is built from 18 residues. Germline V lookup: CDR1 KGHSH, CDR2 LQKENI. J was trimmed by 5 bases and V by 3 bases; bases with no gene match: 10. Only in-frame clones appear in the TCRdb table, and some are missing; sequencing was by immunoSEQ multiplex PCR. The top ten hold 0.38% of the sample, which has more than 55,000 clones, roughly nine tenths seen once. The data originate from a study of T cell changes during pregnancy in multiple sclerosis. The chain employs TRBV18 and TRBJ2-2; 12 bases align to TRBD1. The TCR was taken from a female donor with multiple sclerosis, enrolled in a pregnancy study. This sample comprised CD4+ T cells from peripheral blood mononuclear cells, obtained in the third trimester of pregnancy. The CDR3 DNA reads TGTGCCAGCTCACCTCAGGGACAGGGGGCTACAAGAACCGGGGAGCTGTTTTTT. It encodes CASSPQGQGATRTGELFF.